These T cell receptor beta chains were read from a single sample in a study of blood T cell repertoires in COVID-19. Method: immunoSEQ multiplex PCR; TCRdb's copy keeps in-frame clones and lacks some. The table has over 120,000 clones, roughly 85% seen once; the top ten hold roughly 3.9%. Material: PBMCs or T cells enriched from blood (not recorded which). Receptor source: a man between 50 and 59 years old who had recovered from COVID-19. The CDR3 runs from the conserved cysteine through the conserved F or W. D genes are given only for firm matches. Clone size is given for some rows only: seen once, a few or many times, or a class if the clone is expanded.

size | D | J | V | DNA | CDR3
few | - | TRBJ2-7 | TRBV28 | TGTGCCAGCACCTTACTAGGGGGAGTAAACGAGCAGTACTTC | CASTLLGGVNEQYF
- | - | TRBJ2-1 | TRBV27 | TGTGCCAGCAGTTTCCTTTCGGGGAATGAGCAGTTCTTC | CASSFLSGNEQFF
- | - | TRBJ1-1 | TRBV7-6 | TGTGCCAGCAGCCCCTCATCAGCGGACACTGAAGCTTTCTTT | CASSPSSADTEAFF
- | - | TRBJ1-6 | TRBV6-5 | TGTGCCAGCAGTTACGGGTTCAGGGGAGATTCACCCCTCCACTTT | CASSYGFRGDSPLHF
- | - | TRBJ1-6 | TRBV13 | TGTGCCAGCAGCTTATCCCCTAGCAGGAAATCACCCCTCCACTTT | CASSLSPSRKSPLHF
- | - | TRBJ1-1 | TRBV18 | TGTGCCAGCTCACCCCAACCCCTCTACCCGAACACTGAAGCTTTCTTT | CASSPQPLYPNTEAFF
- | TRBD2 | TRBJ2-1 | TRBV24-1 | TGTGCCACCAGGGCGGGGGGCCCATACAATGAGCAGTTCTTC | CATRAGGPYNEQFF
- | - | TRBJ1-2 | TRBV6-5 | TGTGCCAGCAGAGTGAGCGACAGGTACTATGGCTACACCTTC | CASRVSDRYYGYTF
- | TRBD1 | TRBJ1-1 | TRBV7-6 | TGTGCCAGCAGCTTAGACCCCGACAGGGGGAACACTGAAGCTTTCTTT | CASSLDPDRGNTEAFF
- | - | TRBJ1-2 | TRBV18 | TGTGCCAGCTCACCACCATCAGGGATCGGCTATGGCTACACCTTC | CASSPPSGIGYGYTF
- | - | TRBJ1-5 | TRBV7-2 | TGTGCCAGCAGCTTAGTGAGTAGCAATCAGCCCCAGCATTTT | CASSLVSSNQPQHF
- | - | TRBJ1-5 | TRBV5-6 | TGTGCCAGCAGCTTGGCGGGGGATCAGCCCCAGCATTTT | CASSLAGDQPQHF
- | - | TRBJ1-1 | TRBV29-1 | TGCAGCGTGGCCCTCAGGGAAACTGAAGCTTTCTTT | CSVALRETEAFF
- | - | TRBJ1-4 | TRBV10-1 | TGCGCCAGCAGTAAGCGGGGGGCCGGGCCAAATGAAAAACTGTTTTTT | CASSKRGAGPNEKLFF